These 17 T cell receptor beta chains were all obtained from the same sample, sequenced in a study of regulatory T cells in long-lasting Graves disease. Arm-PCR of CDR3 regions and iRepertoire HTBI primers were used to build TCR beta libraries. Each CDR3 protein gets one entry after TCRdb re-called the multiplex PCR reads with MiXCR. The sample holds 700,000 or so distinct CDR3 sequences, about 32% seen once. Documented time point: persistent/refractory GD, antithyroid drugs over 5 years with positive TRAb. PBMC-derived RNA was used for the TCR library. The sequenced sample was peripheral blood mononuclear cells (PBMCs), obtained when the disease was refractory, from a patient treated with antithyroid drugs. The receptors were gathered from a female donor with Graves disease.

This clonotype appeared a few times. This chain uses TRBV7-6 with TRBJ1-6, with D maybe TRBD1 (6 bases). Trimming removed 4 bases from V and 8 bases from J, with 15 bases in between. This CDR3 is 15 amino acids long. Germline V gene data show CDR1 as SGHVS and CDR2 as FNYEAQ. In DNA form, the CDR3 reads TGTGCCAGCAGCTCAACCCCAGGGGACTATTCACCCCTCCACTTT. It translates to CASSSTPGDYSPLHF.

The chain carries TRBV4-2 and TRBJ2-2; tentatively, D is TRBD1 (6 bases). This CDR3 comprises 14 residues. Trimming left V 3 bases short and J 4 bases short, with 9 bases between. CDR1 and CDR2 from the germline V gene are LGHNA and YNFKEQ. In DNA, the CDR3 is TGTGCCAGCAGCCAGGGGACAAGCACCGGGGAGCTGTTTTTT. Translating it yields CASSQGTSTGELFF.

This clonotype was observed at least ten times. The rearrangement uses TRBV20-1 and TRBJ1-3; maybe TRBD1 (5 bases). The germline gives CDR1 DFQATT, CDR2 SNEGSKA (reference sequence). V shed 2 bases and J shed 0 bases, with 8 bases lying between them. The CDR3 spans 14 residues. DNA for the CDR3: TGCAGTGCTAGAACGGGGCTCTCTGGAAACACCATATATTTT. It is translated as CSARTGLSGNTIYF.

This chain links TRBV7-2 with TRBJ1-2, with D tentatively TRBD1 (6 bases). CDR1 is SGHTA and CDR2 is FQGNSA in the germline V gene. V was shortened by 1 base and J by 5 bases, with 17 bases between the two germline ends. The CDR3 is 16 amino acids. The CDR3 DNA reads TGTGCCAGCAGCTTAGGACAGGCACCTGGGTTTTATGGCTACACCTTC. Translated, it gives CASSLGQAPGFYGYTF.

The chain links TRBV12-3 or TRBV12-4 to TRBJ2-4; 8 nucleotides line up with TRBD2. This CDR3 comprises 17 residues. Losses at the gene ends were 1 base for V and 5 bases for J; bases not matched to a gene: 10. The CDR3 nucleotides read TGTGCCAGCAGTTTAGGCAGCCTGGCAGCGGGAGAAAACATTCAGTACTTC. Protein: CASSLGSLAAGENIQYF.

The chain links TRBV24-1 to TRBJ2-2, with D perhaps being TRBD1 or TRBD2 (5 bases each). The CDR3 contains 12 residues. Germline V lookup: CDR1 KGHDR, CDR2 SFDVKD. The V gene lost 8 bases and the J gene lost 5 bases, with 8 bases spanning the gap. For the CDR3, the DNA is TGTGCCACCAATGGGGGTACCGGGGAGCTGTTTTTT. Its protein product is CATNGGTGELFF.

The J gene is TRBJ1-2, the V gene TRBV5-1; TRBD1 aligns across 11 bases. Germline V gene sequence: CDR1 SGHRS, CDR2 YFSETQ. J was trimmed by 9 bases and V by 3 bases; bases with no gene match: 10. The CDR3 runs to 15 residues. The CDR3 sequence is CASSSTGTGGDRYTF. The CDR3 DNA reads as TGCGCCAGCAGCTCAACCGGGACAGGGGGTGATCGCTACACCTTC. The whole variable domain, filled in from reference TRBV5-1 and TRBJ1-2, reads KAGVTQTPRYLIKTRGQQVTLSCSPISGHRSVSWYQQTPGQGLQFLFEYFSETQRNKGNFPGRFSGRQFSNSRSEMNVSTLELGDSALYLCASSSTGTGGDRYTFGSGTRLTVV.

The rearrangement links TRBV19 to TRBJ2-2, with D tentatively TRBD2 (6 bases). Germline V gene sequence: CDR1 LNHDA, CDR2 SQIVND (reference sequence). The CDR3 is 14 residues long. Between the trimmed V and J ends, which lost 3 bases and 6 bases, there was a span of 11 bases. DNA for the CDR3: TGTGCCAGTAGTATCGGGGGATACGCCGGGGAGCTGTTTTTT. Residues: CASSIGGYAGELFF.

In its sample, this clonotype was seen a few times. The chain couples TRBV19 to TRBJ2-5, with D perhaps given as TRBD1 or TRBD2 (6 bases each). There are 11 residues in the CDR3. The V gene lost 10 bases and the J gene lost 7 bases, with 13 bases spanning the gap. Germline V gene lookup returns CDR1 LNHDA and CDR2 SQIVND (reference sequence). CDR3 nucleotide sequence: TGTGCCACCCGAGAGGGGGGGACCCAGTACTTC. The encoded protein is CATREGGTQYF. The whole variable domain, remainder taken from reference TRBV19 and TRBJ2-5, is DGGITQSPKYLFRKEGQNVTLSCEQNLNHDAMYWYRQDPGQGLRLIYYSQIVNDFQKGDIAEGYSVSREKKESFPLTVTSAQKNPTAFYLCATREGGTQYFGPGTRLLVL.

This clonotype appeared a single time. CDR3 loop: CASSPRLARETQYF. CDR3 nucleotide sequence: TGTGCCAGCAGCCCCAGACTAGCACGAGAGACCCAGTACTTC. This chain uses TRBV7-6 with TRBJ2-5; 7 nucleotides match TRBD2. This CDR3 is built from 14 residues. Germline V lookup: CDR1 SGHVS, CDR2 FNYEAQ. The junction had 7 bases not matched to a gene; V was cut back by 5 bases and J by 4 bases.

This clonotype was seen many times. This sequence joins TRBV6-1 and TRBJ2-2, with D tentatively TRBD2 (5 bases). Germline-derived CDR1 and CDR2 are MNHNS and SASEGT. Trimming cost V 6 bases and J 2 bases, with 10 bases left between them. CDR3 length equals 14 residues. CDR3 amino acids: CASSLTGNTGELFF. The DNA of the CDR3 is TGTGCCAGCAGCCTGACGGGAAACACCGGGGAGCTGTTTTTT.

The gene calls are TRBV27 and TRBJ1-5; perhaps TRBD1 as D (6 bases). The V and J ends lost 1 base and 4 bases respectively, with 11 bases between them. The CDR3 runs 15 residues. Germline V gives CDR1 MNHEY, CDR2 SMNVEV (reference sequence). The CDR3 DNA is TGTGCCAGCAGTTTATATGGGACACGGAATCAGCCCCAGCATTTT. Its protein is CASSLYGTRNQPQHF.

CDR3 loop: CASSLDQLPGNTIYF. The CDR3 DNA reads TGTGCCAGCAGCTTGGACCAGTTACCTGGAAACACCATATATTTT. The gene calls are TRBV7-2 and TRBJ1-3; D not certain. Germline V gene data show CDR1 as SGHTA and CDR2 as FQGNSA. The CDR3 extends over 15 amino acids. Trimming pared 3 bases from V and 2 bases from J, leaving 11 bases between.

V gene TRBV7-3 combines with J gene TRBJ2-6, with D possibly TRBD1 on 8 matching bases. Trimming removed 6 bases from V and 3 bases from J, with 21 bases in between. This CDR3 region has 18 residues. Looked up from germline, CDR1 is SGHTA and CDR2 is FQGTGA. The CDR3 bases are TGTGCCAGCAGGGCGACAGGGGAGGGGGTACGTGGGGCCAACGTCCTGACTTTC. This gives the protein CASRATGEGVRGANVLTF.

This clonotype showed up just a few times. The rearrangement links TRBV2 to TRBJ2-7; 8 nucleotides agree with TRBD2. CDR1 and CDR2 (germline): SNHLY, FYNNEI. This CDR3 has 15 residues. Unmatched junction bases numbered 10, after V lost 5 bases and J lost 4 bases. The CDR3: CASSLGGGVAYEQYF. The CDR3 DNA follows: TGTGCCAGCAGTCTCGGGGGGGGGGTCGCATACGAGCAGTACTTC.

The chain employs TRBV19 and TRBJ1-1, with D maybe TRBD1 (5 bases). V lost 7 bases and J lost 4, with 16 bases in between. The CDR3 extends over 14 amino acids. CDR1 and CDR2 (germline): LNHDA, SQIVND (reference sequence). This CDR3 reads CASTWRGGGTEAFF. CDR3 DNA: TGTGCCAGTACCTGGAGGGGTGGTGGCACTGAAGCTTTCTTT. The variable domain in full, completed from reference TRBV19 and TRBJ1-1, reads DGGITQSPKYLFRKEGQNVTLSCEQNLNHDAMYWYRQDPGQGLRLIYYSQIVNDFQKGDIAEGYSVSREKKESFPLTVTSAQKNPTAFYLCASTWRGGGTEAFFGQGTRLTVV.

The chain employs TRBV5-1 and TRBJ1-4, with unresolved D. The V and J ends lost 1 base and 0 bases respectively, with 7 bases between them. The CDR3 loop spans 15 amino acids. Per germline, CDR1 SGHRS and CDR2 YFSETQ. In DNA form, the CDR3 reads TGCGCCAGCAGCTTGCCCTCTGCAACTAATGAAAAACTGTTTTTT. Translating gives CASSLPSATNEKLFF.